Below, one T cell receptor beta chain is given with its context. The data originate from a study of radiotherapy plus CTLA-4 blockade in lung cancer. Germline V lookup: CDR1 SGHDN, CDR2 FVKESK. This CDR3 spans 16 amino acids. The junction had 5 bases not matched to a gene; V was cut back by 1 base and J by 4 bases. Profiled with immunoSEQ multiplex PCR; TCRdb holds only in-frame clones, not every one. The sample holds tens of thousands of clones, 78% seen once. Participants had chemo-refractory metastatic non-small-cell lung cancer and were treated with focal radiation plus ipilimumab CTLA-4 blockade.

This specimen consisted of peripheral blood, obtained from a patient treated with radiotherapy plus ipilimumab. The source of this sequence is a human donor with non-small cell lung cancer who had a partial response to radiotherapy plus ipilimumab. Some clones in this sample may be carry-over from other donors' samples. This sequence joins TRBV14 and TRBJ2-7, with TRBD2 identical over 12 bases. The CDR3 nucleotides read TGTGCCAGCAGCCAAGGCCTAGCGGGGGGGCCGTACGAGCAGTACTTC. Translation: CASSQGLAGGPYEQYF.